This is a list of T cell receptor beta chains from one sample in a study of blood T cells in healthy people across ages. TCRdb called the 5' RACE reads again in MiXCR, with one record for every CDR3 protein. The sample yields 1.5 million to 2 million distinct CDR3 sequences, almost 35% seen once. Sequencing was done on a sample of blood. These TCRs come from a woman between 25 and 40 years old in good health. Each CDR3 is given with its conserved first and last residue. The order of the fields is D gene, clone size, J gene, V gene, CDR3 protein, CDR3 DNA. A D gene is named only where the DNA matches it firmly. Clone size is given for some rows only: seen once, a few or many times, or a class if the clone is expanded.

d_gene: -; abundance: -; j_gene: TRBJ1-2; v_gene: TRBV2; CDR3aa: CASSGRRDGNFYGYTF; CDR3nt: TGTGCCAGCAGTGGGCGACGGGACGGGAATTTCTATGGCTACACCTTC
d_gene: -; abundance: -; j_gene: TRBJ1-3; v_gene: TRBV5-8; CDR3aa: CASTIQVLSGNTIYF; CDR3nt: TGTGCCAGCACCATACAGGTCCTCTCTGGAAACACCATATATTTT
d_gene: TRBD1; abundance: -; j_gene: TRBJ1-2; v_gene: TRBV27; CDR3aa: CASSFVTGAGGYTF; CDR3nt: TGTGCCAGCAGTTTCGTGACAGGGGCGGGTGGCTACACCTTC
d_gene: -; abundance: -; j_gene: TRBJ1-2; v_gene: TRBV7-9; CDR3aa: CASSPTQANYGYTF; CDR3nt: TGTGCCAGCAGCCCGACCCAAGCTAACTATGGCTACACCTTC
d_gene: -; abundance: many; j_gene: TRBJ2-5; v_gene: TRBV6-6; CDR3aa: CASRPTDGGSIETQYF; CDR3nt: TGTGCCAGCAGACCCACAGACGGGGGATCGATAGAGACCCAGTACTTC
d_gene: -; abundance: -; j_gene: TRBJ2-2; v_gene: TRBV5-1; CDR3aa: CASSFEGGKTGELFF; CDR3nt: TGCGCCAGCAGCTTCGAGGGGGGCAAGACCGGGGAGCTGTTTTTT
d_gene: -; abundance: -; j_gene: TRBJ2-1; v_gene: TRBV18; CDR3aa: CASSQTDSEQFF; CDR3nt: TGTGCCAGCTCACAGACGGACAGTGAGCAATTCTTC
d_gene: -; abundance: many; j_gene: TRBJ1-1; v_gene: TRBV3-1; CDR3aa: CASASRDNTEAFF; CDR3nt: TGTGCCAGCGCGAGCCGGGACAACACTGAAGCTTTCTTT
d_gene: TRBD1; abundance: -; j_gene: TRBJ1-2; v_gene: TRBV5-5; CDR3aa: CASSPTGDVNYGYTF; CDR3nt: TGTGCCAGCAGCCCAACAGGGGACGTTAACTATGGCTACACCTTC
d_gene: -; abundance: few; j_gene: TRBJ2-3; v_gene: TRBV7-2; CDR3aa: CASSLVSFPDTQYF; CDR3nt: TGTGCCAGCAGCTTAGTAAGCTTTCCAGATACGCAGTATTTT
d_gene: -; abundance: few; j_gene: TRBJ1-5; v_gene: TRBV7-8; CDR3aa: CASSPRVRNNQPQHF; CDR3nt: TGTGCCAGCAGCCCCAGGGTTCGCAACAATCAGCCCCAGCATTTT
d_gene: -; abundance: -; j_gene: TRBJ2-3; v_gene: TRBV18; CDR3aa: CASSQNKADTQYF; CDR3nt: TGTGCCAGCTCACAGAACAAAGCAGATACGCAGTATTTT
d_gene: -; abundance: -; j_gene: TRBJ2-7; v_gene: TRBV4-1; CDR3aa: CASSQESGRGGYYEQYF; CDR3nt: TGCGCCAGCAGCCAAGAGTCCGGTAGAGGGGGGTACTACGAGCAGTACTTC
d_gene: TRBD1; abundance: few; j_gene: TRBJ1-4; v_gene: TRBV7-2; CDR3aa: CASSRQGADEKLFF; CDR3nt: TGTGCCAGCAGTCGTCAGGGGGCGGATGAAAAACTGTTTTTT
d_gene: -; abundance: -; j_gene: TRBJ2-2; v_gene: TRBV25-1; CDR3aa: CATGHSNTGELFF; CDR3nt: TGTGCCACGGGACACTCGAACACCGGGGAGCTGTTTTTT
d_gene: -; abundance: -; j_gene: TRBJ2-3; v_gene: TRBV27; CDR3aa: CASSLGVTTDTQYF; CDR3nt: TGTGCCAGCAGTTTAGGGGTGACCACAGATACGCAGTATTTT
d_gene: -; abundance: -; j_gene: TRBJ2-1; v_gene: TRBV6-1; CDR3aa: CASSDDTGSSYNEQFF; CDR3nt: TGTGCCAGCAGTGACGATACGGGGAGCTCCTACAATGAGCAGTTCTTC
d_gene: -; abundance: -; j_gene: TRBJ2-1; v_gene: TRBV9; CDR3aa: CASSVEGLKRGQFF; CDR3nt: TGTGCCAGCAGCGTAGAAGGACTAAAGCGTGGGCAGTTCTTC
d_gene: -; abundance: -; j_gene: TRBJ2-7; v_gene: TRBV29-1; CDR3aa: CSVVGRPSSYEQYF; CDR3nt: TGCAGCGTTGTAGGGAGGCCCAGCTCCTACGAGCAGTACTTC
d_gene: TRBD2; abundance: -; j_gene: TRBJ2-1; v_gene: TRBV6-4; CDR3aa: CAGSGAGGHNEQFF; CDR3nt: TGTGCCGGCAGTGGAGCGGGGGGGCACAATGAGCAGTTCTTC
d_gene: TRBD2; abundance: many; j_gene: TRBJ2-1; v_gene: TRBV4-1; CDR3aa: CASSPTTSGGYNEQFF; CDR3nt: TGCGCCAGCAGCCCTACCACTAGCGGGGGTTACAATGAGCAGTTCTTC
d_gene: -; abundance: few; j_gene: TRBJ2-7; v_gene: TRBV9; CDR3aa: CASSVEGRSGEQYF; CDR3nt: TGTGCCAGCAGCGTCGAGGGGAGGAGCGGCGAGCAGTACTTC
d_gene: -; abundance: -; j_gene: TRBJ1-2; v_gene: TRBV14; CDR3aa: CASSQEAGFNLYGYTF; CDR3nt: TGTGCCAGCAGCCAAGAGGCAGGTTTCAATCTCTATGGCTACACCTTC
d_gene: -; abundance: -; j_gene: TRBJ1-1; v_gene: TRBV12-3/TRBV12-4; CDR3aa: CASSFDQVNTEAFF; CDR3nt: TGTGCCAGCAGTTTCGACCAGGTGAACACTGAAGCTTTCTTT
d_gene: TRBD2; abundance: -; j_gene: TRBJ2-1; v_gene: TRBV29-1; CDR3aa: CSSEEEREGQFF; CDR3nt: TGCAGCTCGGAGGAGGAGCGGGAGGGGCAGTTCTTC
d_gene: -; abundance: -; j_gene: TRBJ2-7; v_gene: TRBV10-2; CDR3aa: CASSESVGSSYEQYF; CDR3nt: TGCGCCAGCAGTGAGTCGGTGGGGAGCTCCTACGAGCAGTACTTC
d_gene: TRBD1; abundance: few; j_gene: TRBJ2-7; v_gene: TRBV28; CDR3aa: CASGGTGFAYEQYF; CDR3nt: TGTGCCAGCGGAGGGACAGGGTTTGCCTACGAGCAGTACTTC
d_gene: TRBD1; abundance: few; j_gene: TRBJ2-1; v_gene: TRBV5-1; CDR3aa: CASSRDRGRDEQFF; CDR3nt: TGCGCCAGCAGCCGGGACAGGGGGCGGGATGAGCAGTTCTTC
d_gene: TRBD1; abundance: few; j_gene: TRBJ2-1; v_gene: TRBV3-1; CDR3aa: CASSHHDRGPDNEQFF; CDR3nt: TGTGCCAGCAGCCACCACGACAGGGGGCCGGACAATGAGCAGTTCTTC
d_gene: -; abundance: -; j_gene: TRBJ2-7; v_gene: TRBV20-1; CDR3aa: CSAGVGGSAYEQYF; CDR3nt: TGCAGTGCGGGGGTCGGAGGGAGTGCATACGAACAGTACTTC
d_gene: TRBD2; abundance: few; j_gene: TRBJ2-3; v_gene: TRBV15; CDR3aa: CATSREASGRPDTQYF; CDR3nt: TGTGCCACCAGCAGAGAAGCCAGCGGGAGGCCAGATACGCAGTATTTT
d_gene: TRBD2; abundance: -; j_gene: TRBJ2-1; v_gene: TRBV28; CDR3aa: CASSKAGGPPGEQFF; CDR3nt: TGTGCCAGCAGCAAAGCGGGAGGGCCGCCCGGTGAGCAGTTCTTC
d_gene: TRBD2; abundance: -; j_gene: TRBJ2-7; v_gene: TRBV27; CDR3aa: CASSLSLAGGPKLGEQYF; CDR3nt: TGTGCCAGCAGCTTGTCTCTAGCGGGAGGGCCTAAATTGGGCGAGCAGTACTTC
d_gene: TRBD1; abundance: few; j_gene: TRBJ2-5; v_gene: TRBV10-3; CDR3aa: CAISLGQGQETQYF; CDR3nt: TGTGCCATCAGTCTAGGACAGGGGCAAGAGACCCAGTACTTC
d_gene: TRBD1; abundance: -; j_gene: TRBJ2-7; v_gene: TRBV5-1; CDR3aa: CASSLQQGSSYNEQYF; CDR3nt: TGCGCCAGCAGCCTACAACAGGGGAGCTCCTACAATGAGCAGTACTTC
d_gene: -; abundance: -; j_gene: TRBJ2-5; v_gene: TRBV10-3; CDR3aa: CAISEILEETQYF; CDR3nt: TGTGCCATCAGTGAGATATTGGAAGAGACCCAGTACTTC
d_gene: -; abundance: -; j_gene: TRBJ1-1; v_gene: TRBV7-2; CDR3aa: CASSFMIRGNTEAFF; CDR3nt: TGTGCCAGCAGCTTTATGATCCGGGGGAACACTGAAGCTTTCTTT
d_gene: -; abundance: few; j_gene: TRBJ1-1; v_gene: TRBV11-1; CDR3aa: CASSSQGGKNTEAFF; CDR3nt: TGTGCCAGCAGCTCCCAGGGCGGTAAGAACACTGAAGCTTTCTTT